Below, 27 T cell receptor beta chains from the same sample are listed, as sequenced in a study of blood T cell repertoires in COVID-19. TCRdb's table, derived via immunoSEQ multiplex PCR, lists solely in-frame clones and lacks some. Here the sample spans about 160,000 clones, 85% being singletons. Sequencing used peripheral blood. These receptors all stem from a human donor with acute or convalescent COVID-19. The donor label of this sample is uncertain.

The V and J genes are TRBV5-4 and TRBJ2-3; 10 nucleotides line up with TRBD1. Germline CDR1 is SGHNT and CDR2 is YYREEE (reference sequence). The CDR3 covers 15 residues. The J segment lost 3 bases and the V segment lost 4 bases, leaving 5 bases of the junction unmatched. The CDR3 loop is CASSAGQGVTDTQYF. The CDR3 coding sequence is TGTGCCAGCAGCGCAGGACAGGGGGTGACAGATACGCAGTATTTT.

CDR3 nucleotides: TGCGCCAGCAGCTTGGGAATAGACAGAACCGGGGAGCTGTTTTTT. Translation: CASSLGIDRTGELFF. V is TRBV5-1 and J is TRBJ2-2, with a possible D match to TRBD1 (5 bases). Per the germline V gene, CDR1 is SGHRS and CDR2 is YFSETQ. There are 15 residues in the CDR3. V lost 0 bases, J lost 5 bases, and 11 bases lay in between. Variable domain in full (rest from reference TRBV5-1 and TRBJ2-2): KAGVTQTPRYLIKTRGQQVTLSCSPISGHRSVSWYQQTPGQGLQFLFEYFSETQRNKGNFPGRFSGRQFSNSRSEMNVSTLELGDSALYLCASSLGIDRTGELFFGEGSRLTVL.

The chain has TRBV27 and TRBJ1-1, with TRBD1 matching 10 bases. Germline CDR1 is MNHEY and CDR2 is SMNVEV (reference sequence). The V gene end was trimmed by 4 bases and the J gene end by 5 bases; junction bases not matched to a gene: 13. The CDR3 has 17 amino acids. Written as DNA, the CDR3 is TGTGCCAGCAGTTCGGACAGGGGGTGGGTAAGGGATACTGAAGCTTTCTTT. Its protein product is CASSSDRGWVRDTEAFF.

This chain uses TRBV30 with TRBJ2-7, with D perhaps TRBD2 (6 bases). Trimming stripped 3 bases from V and 6 bases from J, with 15 bases between. Germline V gene data show CDR1 as GTSNPN and CDR2 as SVGIG (reference sequence). CDR3 length equals 13 residues. The CDR3 region has the DNA TGTGCCTGGAGGCGGCTTGGGGGGAGCGAGCAGTACTTC. Its protein is CAWRRLGGSEQYF. The full variable domain, rest sourced from reference TRBV30 and TRBJ2-7, is SQTIHQWPATLVQPVGSPLSLECTVEGTSNPNLYWYRQAAGRGLQLLFYSVGIGQISSEVPQNLSASRPQDRQFILSSKKLLLSDSGFYLCAWRRLGGSEQYFGPGTRLTVT.

J is TRBJ1-2 and V is TRBV7-2; 10 bases map to TRBD1. V lost 5 bases, J lost 3 bases, and 3 bases stayed unmatched. Germline V gene data show CDR1 as SGHTA and CDR2 as FQGNSA. This CDR3 is 14 amino acids long. CDR3 DNA sequence: TGTGCCAGCAGCCCCGGGACAGGGGACTATGGCTACACCTTC. Translating gives CASSPGTGDYGYTF.

The rearrangement links TRBV30 to TRBJ1-5; D not certain. With 2 bases removed from V and 3 bases from J, the gap between germline ends came to 8 bases. The CDR3 length is 13 residues. CDR1 is GTSNPN, CDR2 SVGIG, per germline (reference sequence). CDR3 sequence: CAWSNSYNQPQHF. CDR3 nucleotides: TGTGCCTGGAGTAATAGCTACAATCAGCCCCAGCATTTT.

V gene TRBV27 combines with J gene TRBJ1-1, with 10 bases lining up with TRBD1. Germline V gives CDR1 MNHEY, CDR2 SMNVEV (reference sequence). Unmatched junction bases numbered 9, after V lost 6 bases and J lost 2 bases. The CDR3 is 16 residues long. In nucleotides, the CDR3 is TGTGCCAGCAGCCGACTTCGGACAGGGGGAAACACTGAAGCTTTCTTT. Amino acid sequence: CASSRLRTGGNTEAFF.

The CDR3 reads CASSLGPGRTEAFF. The CDR3 coding sequence is TGTGCCAGCAGCTTAGGTCCCGGGAGGACTGAAGCTTTCTTT. The chain has TRBV5-6 and TRBJ1-1; D call uncertain. Germline lookup yields CDR1 SGHDT and CDR2 YYEEEE. V gave up 2 bases and J gave up 5 bases, with 13 bases separating them. The CDR3 runs to 14 residues.

Concerning this clone itself: The sample holds other DNA sequences that translate to the same CDR3. The V and J genes are TRBV18 and TRBJ1-6; 10 bases are shared with TRBD1. CDR1 KGHSH and CDR2 LQKENI come from the germline V gene. V lost 2 bases, J lost 4 bases, and 2 bases stayed unmatched. This CDR3 comprises 16 residues. The DNA for the CDR3 is TGTGCCAGCTCACCAGGACAGGGGGTTTATAATTCACCCCTCCACTTT. Protein product: CASSPGQGVYNSPLHF.

The chain joins TRBV11-3 to TRBJ1-1, with 7 bases that match TRBD1. The V segment lost 5 bases and the J segment 0 bases; nucleotides outside the gene matches: 6. CDR1 SGHNT and CDR2 YENEEA come from the germline V gene. This CDR3 contains 15 residues. CDR3 in DNA: TGTGCCAGCAGCAGCGGACAGGTAATGAACACTGAAGCTTTCTTT. Translation: CASSSGQVMNTEAFF.

The chain combines TRBV18 with TRBJ1-1, with 9 bases aligning to TRBD1. Germline V gene lookup returns CDR1 KGHSH and CDR2 LQKENI. V shed 7 bases, J shed 1 base, and the junction held 7 bases outside the gene matches. This CDR3 is built from 15 residues. The CDR3 protein is CASFSGTGRNTEAFF. The CDR3 DNA is TGTGCCAGCTTTAGCGGGACAGGGCGGAACACTGAAGCTTTCTTT.

V gene TRBV29-1 combines with J gene TRBJ1-1; 8 nucleotides line up with TRBD1. The J segment lost 1 base and the V segment lost 6 bases, leaving 4 bases of the junction unmatched. Germline CDR1 is SQVTM and CDR2 is ANQGSEA. This CDR3 contains 13 residues. CDR3 protein: CSVRTGPNTEAFF. The CDR3 region has the DNA TGCAGCGTGAGGACAGGGCCGAACACTGAAGCTTTCTTT.

The chain carries TRBV30 and TRBJ1-1, with 9 positions matching TRBD1. CDR1 is GTSNPN and CDR2 is SVGIG in the germline V gene (reference sequence). The CDR3 is made up of 14 amino acids. The ends lost 4 bases at V and 0 bases at J; junction bases unmatched: 3. The CDR3 DNA reads as TGTGCCTGGATGCGGGACAGGGTGAACACTGAAGCTTTCTTT. This encodes CAWMRDRVNTEAFF.

The gene calls are TRBV7-9 and TRBJ1-1; no firm D call. From germline, CDR1 is SEHNR and CDR2 FQNEAQ (reference sequence). The CDR3 covers 16 residues. Deletions cut 6 bases from V and 4 bases from J, with 21 bases between. CDR3 sequence reads: CASSLGSGIWSTEAFF. In nucleotides, the CDR3 is TGTGCCAGCAGTTTGGGTTCGGGGATCTGGAGCACTGAAGCTTTCTTT.

The chain couples TRBV7-2 to TRBJ1-1, with D possibly matching TRBD1 (5 bases). V was clipped by 2 bases and J by 7 bases, with 8 bases between them. This CDR3 has 12 amino acids. Germline V CDR1 and CDR2: SGHTA, FQGNSA. In DNA form, the CDR3 reads TGTGCCAGCAGCTTAATGCAGGGTGAAGCTTTCTTT. Protein sequence: CASSLMQGEAFF. Filled out from reference TRBV7-2 and TRBJ1-1, the complete variable domain reads GAGVSQSPSNKVTEKGKDVELRCDPISGHTALYWYRQSLGQGLEFLIYFQGNSAPDKSGLPSDRFSAERTGGSVSTLTIQRTQQEDSAVYLCASSLMQGEAFFGQGTRLTVV.

The chain employs TRBV11-3 and TRBJ2-7; 11 nucleotides line up with TRBD1. The length of the CDR3 is 14 residues. Germline CDR1 reads SGHNT; CDR2 reads YENEEA. The J segment lost 5 bases and the V segment lost 5 bases, leaving 5 bases of the junction unmatched. The CDR3 spells CASSPDRGRHEQYF. DNA of the CDR3: TGTGCCAGCAGCCCGGACAGGGGGCGCCACGAGCAGTACTTC.

There are a few counts of this clone. The J gene is TRBJ1-1, the V gene TRBV30; TRBD1 matches at 7 bases. CDR1 GTSNPN and CDR2 SVGIG come from the germline V gene (reference sequence). With V trimmed by 2 bases and J by 9 bases, 6 bases remained unmatched. This CDR3 is built from 12 residues. DNA for the CDR3: TGTGCCTGGAGTCAAATGGGACAGAAAGCTTTCTTT. Amino acid sequence: CAWSQMGQKAFF.

J is TRBJ2-3 and V is TRBV9; TRBD2 agrees at 9 bases. Trimming took 0 bases from V and 6 from J; bases not matched to a gene: 5. Looked up from germline, CDR1 is SGDLS and CDR2 is YYNGEE. This CDR3 has 15 amino acids. The CDR3 sequence is CASSVVSGGRDTQYF. CDR3 bases: TGTGCCAGCAGCGTAGTAAGCGGGGGGCGGGATACGCAGTATTTT.

The chain joins TRBV5-1 to TRBJ1-1; no definite D call. Germline V CDR1 and CDR2: SGHRS, YFSETQ. V lost 4 bases and J 3 bases, leaving 13 bases between the germline ends. The CDR3 is 14 amino acids. CDR3 amino acids: CASSMDGRDTEAFF. In DNA, the CDR3 is TGCGCCAGCAGCATGGACGGGAGGGACACTGAAGCTTTCTTT.

The genes are TRBV2 and TRBJ1-6; TRBD1 matches at 8 bases. Trimming cost V 7 bases and J 9 bases; bases outside gene matches: 14. The CDR3 runs 16 residues. CDR1 SNHLY and CDR2 FYNNEI come from the germline V gene. The CDR3: CASTSTADRGSSPLHF. The CDR3 DNA is TGTGCCAGCACATCCACGGCAGACAGGGGCTCTTCACCCCTCCACTTT. Full variable domain (remainder filled in from reference TRBV2 and TRBJ1-6): EPEVTQTPSHQVTQMGQEVILRCVPISNHLYFYWYRQILGQKVEFLVSFYNNEISEKSEIFDDQFSVERPDGSNFTLKIRSTKLEDSAMYFCASTSTADRGSSPLHFGNGTRLTVT.

The V call is TRBV4-2, the J call TRBJ2-7, with 9 bases aligning to TRBD1. The J segment lost 4 bases and the V segment lost 3 bases, leaving 4 bases of the junction unmatched. Per germline, CDR1 LGHNA and CDR2 YNFKEQ. The CDR3 spans 14 residues. CDR3 nucleotides: TGTGCCAGCAGCCAGCCGGGACAGGGTTACGAGCAGTACTTC. Residues: CASSQPGQGYEQYF.

The V gene is TRBV5-6, the J gene TRBJ1-4; no definite D call. The CDR3 covers 14 residues. Germline V gives CDR1 SGHDT, CDR2 YYEEEE. V dropped 6 bases and J dropped 8 bases, with 17 bases sitting between them. The CDR3 spells CASNSISVREKLFF. As DNA, the CDR3 is TGTGCCAGCAACTCAATTTCGGTTCGGGAAAAACTGTTTTTT.

The CDR3 is CASSTGATGIYEQYF. For the CDR3, the DNA is TGTGCCAGCAGTACAGGGGCGACAGGAATCTACGAGCAGTACTTC. The V gene is TRBV6-5, the J gene TRBJ2-7; 7 bases match TRBD1. CDR3 size: 15 residues. Unmatched junction bases numbered 10, after V lost 5 bases and J lost 3 bases. Germline assignment: CDR1 MNHEY and CDR2 SVGAGI.

The rearrangement joins TRBV7-2 to TRBJ2-4, with a weak D call TRBD1 (6 bases). CDR3 length equals 16 residues. Germline values: CDR1 SGHTA, CDR2 FQGNSA. V shed 5 bases and J shed 2 bases, with 16 bases lying between them. For the CDR3, the DNA is TGTGCCAGCAGCCCCATCAGGGGTCAATCCAAAAACATTCAGTACTTC. It codes for CASSPIRGQSKNIQYF.

The V call is TRBV5-4, the J call TRBJ2-1; a weak D match, TRBD1 (6 bases). Germline CDR1 reads SGHNT; CDR2 reads YYREEE (reference sequence). Between the trimmed V and J ends, which lost 0 bases and 12 bases, there was a span of 16 bases. The CDR3 has 14 amino acids. CDR3 nucleotide sequence: TGTGCCAGCAGCTTGGAACAGGGTCTAGCTACGCAGTTCTTC. This translates into CASSLEQGLATQFF.

The chain uses TRBV2 and TRBJ1-5; 7 bases fit TRBD1. Looked up from germline, CDR1 is SNHLY and CDR2 is FYNNEI. The CDR3 has 20 residues. Trimming cost V 4 bases and J 0 bases; bases outside gene matches: 18. In DNA, the CDR3 is TGTGCCAGCAGTGGATCCAGTCAGGGGAAAGGGGGCTCTAGCAATCAGCCCCAGCATTTT. Its translation: CASSGSSQGKGGSSNQPQHF.

The chain links TRBV3-1 (or the pseudogene TRBV3-2) to TRBJ1-6, with TRBD1 matching over 11 bases. Losses at the gene ends were 2 bases for V and 5 bases for J; bases not matched to a gene: 5. Looked up from germline, CDR1 is LGHDT and CDR2 is YNNKEL (reference sequence). The CDR3 totals 17 residues. The CDR3 loop reads CASSQHRDRGDNSPLHF. The CDR3 DNA follows: TGTGCCAGCAGCCAACACCGGGACAGGGGGGATAATTCACCCCTCCACTTT.